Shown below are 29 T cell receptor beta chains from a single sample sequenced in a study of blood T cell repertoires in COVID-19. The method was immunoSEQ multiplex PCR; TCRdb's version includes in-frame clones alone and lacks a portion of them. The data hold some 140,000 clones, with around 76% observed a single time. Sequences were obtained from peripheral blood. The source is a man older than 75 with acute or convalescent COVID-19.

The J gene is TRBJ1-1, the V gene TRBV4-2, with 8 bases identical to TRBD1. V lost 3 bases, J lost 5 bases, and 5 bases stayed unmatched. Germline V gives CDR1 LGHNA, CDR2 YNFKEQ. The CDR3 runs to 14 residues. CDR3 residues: CASSHTGGLTEAFF. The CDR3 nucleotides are TGTGCCAGCAGCCATACAGGGGGTCTGACTGAAGCTTTCTTT.

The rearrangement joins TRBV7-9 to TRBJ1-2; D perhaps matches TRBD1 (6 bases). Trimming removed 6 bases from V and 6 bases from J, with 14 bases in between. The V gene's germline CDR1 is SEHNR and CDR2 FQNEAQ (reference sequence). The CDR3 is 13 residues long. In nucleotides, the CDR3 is TGTGCCAGCAGGTACAGGGACCGAGATGGCTACACCTTC. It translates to CASRYRDRDGYTF.

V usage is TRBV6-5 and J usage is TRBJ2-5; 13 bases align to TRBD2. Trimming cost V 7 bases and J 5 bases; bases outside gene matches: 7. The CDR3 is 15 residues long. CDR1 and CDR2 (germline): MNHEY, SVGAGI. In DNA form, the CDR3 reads TGTGCCAGCAAACTAGCGGGGGGGCCATTGGAGACCCAGTACTTC. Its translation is CASKLAGGPLETQYF.

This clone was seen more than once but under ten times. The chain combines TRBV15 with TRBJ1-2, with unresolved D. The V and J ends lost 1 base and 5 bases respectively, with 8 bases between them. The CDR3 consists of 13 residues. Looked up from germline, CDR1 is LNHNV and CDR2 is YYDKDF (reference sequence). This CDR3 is CATSRGAEYGYTF. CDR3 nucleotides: TGTGCCACCAGCAGAGGGGCCGAGTATGGCTACACCTTC.

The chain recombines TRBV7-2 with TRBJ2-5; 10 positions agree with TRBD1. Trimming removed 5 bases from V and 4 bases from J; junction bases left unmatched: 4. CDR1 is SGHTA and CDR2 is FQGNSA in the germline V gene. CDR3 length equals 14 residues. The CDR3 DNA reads TGTGCCAGCAGCCCTCGGACAGGGGGAGAGACCCAGTACTTC. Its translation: CASSPRTGGETQYF. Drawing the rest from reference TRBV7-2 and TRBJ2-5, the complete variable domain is GAGVSQSPSNKVTEKGKDVELRCDPISGHTALYWYRQSLGQGLEFLIYFQGNSAPDKSGLPSDRFSAERTGGSVSTLTIQRTQQEDSAVYLCASSPRTGGETQYFGPGTRLLVL.

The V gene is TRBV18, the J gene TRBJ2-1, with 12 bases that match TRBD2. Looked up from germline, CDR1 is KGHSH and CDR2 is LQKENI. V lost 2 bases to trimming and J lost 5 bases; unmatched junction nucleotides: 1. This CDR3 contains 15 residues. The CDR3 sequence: CASSPASGGDNEQFF. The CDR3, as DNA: TGTGCCAGCTCACCAGCTAGCGGGGGGGACAATGAGCAGTTCTTC.

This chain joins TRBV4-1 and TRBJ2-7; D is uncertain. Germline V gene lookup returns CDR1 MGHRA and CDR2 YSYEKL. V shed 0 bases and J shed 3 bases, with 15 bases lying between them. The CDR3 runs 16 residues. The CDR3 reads CASSQDIRNRFYEQYF. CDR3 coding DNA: TGCGCCAGCAGCCAAGATATAAGAAACAGATTCTACGAGCAGTACTTC.

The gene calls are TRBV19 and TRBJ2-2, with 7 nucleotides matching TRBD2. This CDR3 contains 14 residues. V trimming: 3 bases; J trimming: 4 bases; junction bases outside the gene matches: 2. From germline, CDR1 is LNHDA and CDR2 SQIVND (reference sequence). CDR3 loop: CASSMGGFTGELFF. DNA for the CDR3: TGTGCCAGTAGTATGGGAGGGTTCACCGGGGAGCTGTTTTTT.

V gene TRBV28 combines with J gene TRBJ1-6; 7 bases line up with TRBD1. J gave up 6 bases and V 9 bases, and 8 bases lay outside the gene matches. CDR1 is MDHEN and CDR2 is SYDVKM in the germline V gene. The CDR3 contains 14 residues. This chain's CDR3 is CASHRQGGNSPLHF. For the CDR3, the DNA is TGTGCCAGTCATAGACAGGGAGGTAATTCACCCCTCCACTTT.

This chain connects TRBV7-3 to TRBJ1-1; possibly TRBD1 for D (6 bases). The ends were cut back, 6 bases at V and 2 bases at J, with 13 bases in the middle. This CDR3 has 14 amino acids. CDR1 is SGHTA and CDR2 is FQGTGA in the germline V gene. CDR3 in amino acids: CASSQGQRNTEAFF. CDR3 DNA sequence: TGTGCCAGCAGTCAAGGACAGAGAAACACTGAAGCTTTCTTT.

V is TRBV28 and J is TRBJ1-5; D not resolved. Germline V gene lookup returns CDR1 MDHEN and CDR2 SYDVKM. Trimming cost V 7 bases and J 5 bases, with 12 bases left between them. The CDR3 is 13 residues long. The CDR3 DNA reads TGTGCCAGCACCCCCCCTCTGTATCAGCCCCAGCATTTT. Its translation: CASTPPLYQPQHF. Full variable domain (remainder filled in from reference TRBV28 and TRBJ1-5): DVKVTQSSRYLVKRTGEKVFLECVQDMDHENMFWYRQDPGLGLRLIYFSYDVKMKEKGDIPEGYSVSREKKERFSLILESASTNQTSMYLCASTPPLYQPQHFGDGTRLSIL.

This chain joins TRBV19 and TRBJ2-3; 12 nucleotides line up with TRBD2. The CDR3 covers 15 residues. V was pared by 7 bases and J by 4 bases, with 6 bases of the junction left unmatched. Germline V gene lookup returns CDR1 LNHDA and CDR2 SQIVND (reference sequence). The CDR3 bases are TGTGCCAGTAAGGCTAGCGGGGGGGGTGCAGATACGCAGTATTTT. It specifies CASKASGGGADTQYF.

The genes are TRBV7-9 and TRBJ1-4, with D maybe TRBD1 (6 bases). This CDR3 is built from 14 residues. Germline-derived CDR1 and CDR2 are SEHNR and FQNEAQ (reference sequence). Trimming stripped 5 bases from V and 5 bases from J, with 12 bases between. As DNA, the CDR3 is TGTGCCAGCAGCAGCAGGGGAGGGAATGAAAAACTGTTTTTT. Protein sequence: CASSSRGGNEKLFF. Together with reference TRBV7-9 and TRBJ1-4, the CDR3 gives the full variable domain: DTGVSQNPRHKITKRGQNVTFRCDPISEHNRLYWYRQTLGQGPEFLTYFQNEAQLEKSRLLSDRFSAERPKGSFSTLEIQRTEQGDSAMYLCASSSRGGNEKLFFGSGTQLSVL.

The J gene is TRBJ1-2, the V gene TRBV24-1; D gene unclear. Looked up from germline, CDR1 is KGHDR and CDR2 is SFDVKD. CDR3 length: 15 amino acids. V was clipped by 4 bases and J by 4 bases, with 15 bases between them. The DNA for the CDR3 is TGTGCCACCAGTGAGGCGGGAGATTTGGGCTATGGCTACACCTTC. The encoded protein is CATSEAGDLGYGYTF.

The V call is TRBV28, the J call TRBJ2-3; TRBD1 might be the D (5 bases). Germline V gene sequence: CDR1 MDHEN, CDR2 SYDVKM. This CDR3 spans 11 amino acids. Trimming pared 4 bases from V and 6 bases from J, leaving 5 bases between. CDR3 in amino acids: CASSSGDTQYF. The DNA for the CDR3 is TGTGCCAGCAGTTCAGGGGATACGCAGTATTTT.

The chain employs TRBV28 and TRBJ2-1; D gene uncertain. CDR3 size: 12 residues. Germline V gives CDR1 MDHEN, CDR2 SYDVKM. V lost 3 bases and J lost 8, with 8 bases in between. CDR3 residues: CASSFYRDEQFF. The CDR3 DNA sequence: TGTGCCAGCAGTTTTTACCGGGATGAGCAGTTCTTC.

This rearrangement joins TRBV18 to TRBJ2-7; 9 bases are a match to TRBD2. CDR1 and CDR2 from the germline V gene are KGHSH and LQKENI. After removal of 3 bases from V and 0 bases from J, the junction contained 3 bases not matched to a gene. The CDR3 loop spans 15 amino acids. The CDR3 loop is CASSPPAGGSYEQYF. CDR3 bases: TGTGCCAGCTCACCCCCAGCGGGGGGCTCCTACGAGCAGTACTTC.

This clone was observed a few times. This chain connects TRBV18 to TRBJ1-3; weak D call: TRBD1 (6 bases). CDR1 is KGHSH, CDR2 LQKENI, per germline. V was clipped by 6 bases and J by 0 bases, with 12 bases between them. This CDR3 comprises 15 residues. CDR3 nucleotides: TGTGCCAGCTCGCTGACAGGCGACTCTGGAAACACCATATATTTT. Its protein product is CASSLTGDSGNTIYF.

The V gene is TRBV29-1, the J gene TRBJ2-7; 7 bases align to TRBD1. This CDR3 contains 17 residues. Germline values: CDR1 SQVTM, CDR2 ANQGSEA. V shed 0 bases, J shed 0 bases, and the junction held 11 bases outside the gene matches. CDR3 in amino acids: CSVEDRYRGLSSYEQYF. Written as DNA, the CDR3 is TGCAGCGTTGAAGATCGCTACAGGGGTCTGAGCTCCTACGAGCAGTACTTC.

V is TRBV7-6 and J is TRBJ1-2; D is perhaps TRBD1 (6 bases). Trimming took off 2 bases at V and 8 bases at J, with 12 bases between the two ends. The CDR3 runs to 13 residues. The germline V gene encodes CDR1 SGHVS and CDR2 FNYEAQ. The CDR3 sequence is CASSLRQQGGYTF. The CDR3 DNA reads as TGTGCCAGCAGCTTAAGACAACAGGGAGGCTACACCTTC.

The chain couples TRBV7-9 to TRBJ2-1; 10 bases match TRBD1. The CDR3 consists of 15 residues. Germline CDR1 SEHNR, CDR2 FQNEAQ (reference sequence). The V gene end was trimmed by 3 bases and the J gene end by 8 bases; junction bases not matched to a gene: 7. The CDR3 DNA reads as TGTGCCAGCAGCTTGGTCGGGACAGGGGATCATGAGCAGTTCTTC. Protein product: CASSLVGTGDHEQFF.

The CDR3 nucleotides are TGTGCCAGCAGAGGTCGACAGGCCAACTATGGCTACACCTTC. Translated: CASRGRQANYGYTF. This rearrangement joins TRBV6-1 to TRBJ1-2; weak D call: TRBD1 (6 bases). V gave up 6 bases and J gave up 2 bases, with 13 bases separating them. This CDR3 has 14 amino acids. Germline lookup yields CDR1 MNHNS and CDR2 SASEGT.

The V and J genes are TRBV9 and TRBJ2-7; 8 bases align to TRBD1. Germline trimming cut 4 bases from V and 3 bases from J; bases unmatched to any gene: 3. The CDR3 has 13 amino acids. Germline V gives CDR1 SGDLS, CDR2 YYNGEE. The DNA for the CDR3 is TGTGCCAGCAGCTCCGGACAGGGCTACGAGCAGTACTTC. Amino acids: CASSSGQGYEQYF.

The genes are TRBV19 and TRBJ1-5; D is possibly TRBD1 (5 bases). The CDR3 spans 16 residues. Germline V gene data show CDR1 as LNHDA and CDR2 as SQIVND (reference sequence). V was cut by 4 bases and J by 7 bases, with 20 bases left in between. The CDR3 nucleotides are TGTGCCAGTAGTAAGGCGGCCGGGGGGATGGAGCAGCCCCAGCATTTT. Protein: CASSKAAGGMEQPQHF.

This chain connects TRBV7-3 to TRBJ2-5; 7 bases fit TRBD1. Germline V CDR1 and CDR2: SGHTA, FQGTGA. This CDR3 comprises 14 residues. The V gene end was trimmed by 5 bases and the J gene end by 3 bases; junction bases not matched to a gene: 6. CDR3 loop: CASSPRGLEETQYF. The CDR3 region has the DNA TGTGCCAGCAGCCCCAGGGGGTTAGAAGAGACCCAGTACTTC.

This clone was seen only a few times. This CDR3 reads CASRGGLWDTEAFF. DNA of the CDR3: TGTGCCAGCAGGGGGGGACTGTGGGACACTGAAGCTTTCTTT. The chain is built from TRBV2 and TRBJ1-1; D may be TRBD1 (5 bases). This CDR3 has 14 amino acids. Trimming took off 6 bases at V and 3 bases at J, with 14 bases between the two ends. Germline V CDR1 and CDR2: SNHLY, FYNNEI.

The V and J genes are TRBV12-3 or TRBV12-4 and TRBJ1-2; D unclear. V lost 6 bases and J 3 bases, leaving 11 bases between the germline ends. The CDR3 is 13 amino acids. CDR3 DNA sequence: TGTGCCAGCAGCCCCAGGATTGACTATGGCTACACCTTC. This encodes CASSPRIDYGYTF.

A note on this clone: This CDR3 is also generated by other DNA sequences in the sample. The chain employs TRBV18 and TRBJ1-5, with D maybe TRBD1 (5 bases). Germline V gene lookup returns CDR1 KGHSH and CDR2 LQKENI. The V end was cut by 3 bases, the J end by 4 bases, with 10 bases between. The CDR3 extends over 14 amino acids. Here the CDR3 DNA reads TGTGCCAGCTCACCGTCCGGGGGGAATCAGCCCCAGCATTTT. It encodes CASSPSGGNQPQHF.

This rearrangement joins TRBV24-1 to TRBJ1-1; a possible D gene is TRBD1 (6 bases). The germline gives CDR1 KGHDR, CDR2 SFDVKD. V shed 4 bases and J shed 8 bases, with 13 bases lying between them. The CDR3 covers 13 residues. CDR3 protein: CATSDPGTTEAFF. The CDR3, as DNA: TGTGCCACCAGTGACCCCGGGACAACCGAAGCTTTCTTT.